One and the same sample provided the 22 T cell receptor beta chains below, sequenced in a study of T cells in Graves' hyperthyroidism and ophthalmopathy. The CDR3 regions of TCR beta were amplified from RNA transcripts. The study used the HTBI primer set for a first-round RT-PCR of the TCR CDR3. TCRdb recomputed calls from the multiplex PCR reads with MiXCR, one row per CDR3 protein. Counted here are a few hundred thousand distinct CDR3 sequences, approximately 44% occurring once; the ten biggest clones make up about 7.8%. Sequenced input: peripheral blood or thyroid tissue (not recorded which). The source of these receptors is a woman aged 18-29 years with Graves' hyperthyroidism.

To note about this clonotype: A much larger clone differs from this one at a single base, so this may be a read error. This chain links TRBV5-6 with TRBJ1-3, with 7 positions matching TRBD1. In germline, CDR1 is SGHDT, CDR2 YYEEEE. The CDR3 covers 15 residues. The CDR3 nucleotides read TGTGCCTGCAGCTTGGGCGGACAGGAATGGAACACCATATATTTT. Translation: CACSLGGQEWNTIYF.

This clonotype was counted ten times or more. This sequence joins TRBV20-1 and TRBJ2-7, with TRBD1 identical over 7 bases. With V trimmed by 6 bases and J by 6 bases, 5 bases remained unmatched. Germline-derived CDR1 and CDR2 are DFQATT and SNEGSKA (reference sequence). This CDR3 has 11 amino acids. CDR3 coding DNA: TGCAGTGCCGTCAGGGGGATCGAGCAGTACTTC. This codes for CSAVRGIEQYF.

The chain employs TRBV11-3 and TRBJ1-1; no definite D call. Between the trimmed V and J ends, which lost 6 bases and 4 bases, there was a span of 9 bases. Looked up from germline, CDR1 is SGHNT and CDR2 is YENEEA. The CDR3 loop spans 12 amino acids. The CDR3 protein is CASRGGRTEAFF. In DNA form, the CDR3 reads TGTGCCAGCAGGGGTGGTCGCACTGAAGCTTTCTTT.

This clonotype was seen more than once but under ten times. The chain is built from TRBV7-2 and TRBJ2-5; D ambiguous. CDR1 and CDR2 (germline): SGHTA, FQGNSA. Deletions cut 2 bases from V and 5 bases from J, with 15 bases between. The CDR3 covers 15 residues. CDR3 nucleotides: TGTGCCAGCAGCTTATGGGGTACTAAGTTGGAGACCCAGTACTTC. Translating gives CASSLWGTKLETQYF.

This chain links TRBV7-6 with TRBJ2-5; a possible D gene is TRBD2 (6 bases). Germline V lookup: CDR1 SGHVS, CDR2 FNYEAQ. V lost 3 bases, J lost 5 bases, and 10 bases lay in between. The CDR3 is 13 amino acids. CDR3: CASSFTRGETQYF. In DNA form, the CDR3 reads TGTGCCAGCAGCTTTACCCGGGGGGAGACCCAGTACTTC.

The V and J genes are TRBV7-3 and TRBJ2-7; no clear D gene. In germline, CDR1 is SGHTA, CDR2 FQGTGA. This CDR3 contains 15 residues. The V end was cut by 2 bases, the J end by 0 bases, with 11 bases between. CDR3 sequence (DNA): TGTGCCAGCAGCTTATTCGCGACGAGCTCCTACGAGCAGTACTTC. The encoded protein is CASSLFATSSYEQYF. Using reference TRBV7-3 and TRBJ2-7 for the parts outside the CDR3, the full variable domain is GAGVSQTPSNKVTEKGKYVELRCDPISGHTALYWYRQSLGQGPEFLIYFQGTGAADDSGLPNDRFFAVRPEGSVSTLKIQRTERGDSAVYLCASSLFATSSYEQYFGPGTRLTVT.

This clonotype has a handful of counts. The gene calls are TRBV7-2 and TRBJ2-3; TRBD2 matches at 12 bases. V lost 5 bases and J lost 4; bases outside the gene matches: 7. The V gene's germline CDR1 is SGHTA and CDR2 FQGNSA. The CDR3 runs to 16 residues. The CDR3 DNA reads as TGTGCCAGCAGCGAAACTAGCGGGAGGCCCTCAGATACGCAGTATTTT. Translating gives CASSETSGRPSDTQYF.

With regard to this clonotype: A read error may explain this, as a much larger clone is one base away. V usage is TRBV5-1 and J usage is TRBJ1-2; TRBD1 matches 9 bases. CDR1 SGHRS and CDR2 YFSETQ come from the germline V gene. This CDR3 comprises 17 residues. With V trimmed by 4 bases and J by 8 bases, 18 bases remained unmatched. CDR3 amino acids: CASSPGVPTGGQAGYTF. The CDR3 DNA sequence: TGCGCCAGCAGCCCCGGAGTCCCGACAGGGGGGCAAGCGGGCTACACCTTC.

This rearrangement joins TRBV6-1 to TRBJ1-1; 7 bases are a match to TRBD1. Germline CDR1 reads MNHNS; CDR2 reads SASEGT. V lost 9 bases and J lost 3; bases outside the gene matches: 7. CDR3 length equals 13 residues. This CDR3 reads CASITGTDTEAFF. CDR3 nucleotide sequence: TGTGCCAGTATTACCGGGACAGACACTGAAGCTTTCTTT.

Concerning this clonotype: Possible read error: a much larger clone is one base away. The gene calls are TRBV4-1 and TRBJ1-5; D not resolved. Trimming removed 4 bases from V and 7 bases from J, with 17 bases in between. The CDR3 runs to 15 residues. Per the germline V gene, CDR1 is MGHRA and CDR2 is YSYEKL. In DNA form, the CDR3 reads TGCGCCAGCAGCCTAGAAGGAGTACGTCGACAGCCCCAGCATTTT. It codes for CASSLEGVRRQPQHF.

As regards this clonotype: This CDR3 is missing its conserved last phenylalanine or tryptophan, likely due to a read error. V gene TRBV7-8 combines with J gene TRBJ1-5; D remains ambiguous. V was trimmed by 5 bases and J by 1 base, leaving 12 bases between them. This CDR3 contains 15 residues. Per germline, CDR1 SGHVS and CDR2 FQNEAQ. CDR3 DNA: TGTGCCAGCAGCACTTTTAGCGAGAGCAATCAGCCCCAGCATCTT. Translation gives CASSTFSESNQPQHL.

DNA of the CDR3: TGTGCCAGCCACCAAGGCACTAGCCAAGAGACCCAGTACTTC. Encoded protein: CASHQGTSQETQYF. This chain connects TRBV9 to TRBJ2-5; the D gene is possibly TRBD2 (5 bases). Germline V gives CDR1 SGDLS, CDR2 YYNGEE. The CDR3 is 14 amino acids. V was shortened by 7 bases and J by 1 base, with 14 bases between the two germline ends.

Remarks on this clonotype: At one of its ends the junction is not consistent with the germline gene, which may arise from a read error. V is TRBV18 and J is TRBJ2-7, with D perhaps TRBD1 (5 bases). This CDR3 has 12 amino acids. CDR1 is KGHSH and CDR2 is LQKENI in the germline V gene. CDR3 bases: TGTGCCAGCTCACTACAGGACGGCTCGTCAGACTTC. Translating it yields CASSLQDGSSDF.

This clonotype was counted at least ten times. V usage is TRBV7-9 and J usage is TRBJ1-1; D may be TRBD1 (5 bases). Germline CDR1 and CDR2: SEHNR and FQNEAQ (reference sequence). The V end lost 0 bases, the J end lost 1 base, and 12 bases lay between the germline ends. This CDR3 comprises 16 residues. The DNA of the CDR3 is TGTGCCAGCAGCTTAGCCCAGGGCTCATGGAACACTGAAGCTTTCTTT. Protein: CASSLAQGSWNTEAFF.

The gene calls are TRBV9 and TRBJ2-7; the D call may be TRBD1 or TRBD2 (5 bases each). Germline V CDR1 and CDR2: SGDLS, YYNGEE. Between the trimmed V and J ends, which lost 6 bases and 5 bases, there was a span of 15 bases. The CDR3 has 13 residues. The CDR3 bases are TGTGCCAGCACCCAGTCTGGGGGTAACGAGCAGTACTTC. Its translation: CASTQSGGNEQYF.

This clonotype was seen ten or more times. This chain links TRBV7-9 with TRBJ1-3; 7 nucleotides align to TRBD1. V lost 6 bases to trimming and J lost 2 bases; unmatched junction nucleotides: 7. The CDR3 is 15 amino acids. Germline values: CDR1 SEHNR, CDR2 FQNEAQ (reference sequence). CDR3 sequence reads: CASSPGTDPGNTIYF. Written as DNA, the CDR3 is TGTGCCAGCAGTCCGGGGACAGACCCTGGAAACACCATATATTTT.

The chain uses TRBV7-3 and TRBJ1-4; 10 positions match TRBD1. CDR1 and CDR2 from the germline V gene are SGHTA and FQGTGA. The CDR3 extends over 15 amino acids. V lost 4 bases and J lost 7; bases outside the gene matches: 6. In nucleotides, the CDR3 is TGTGCCAGCAGCTCAAGGACAGGGGGTTCTGAAAAACTGTTTTTT. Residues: CASSSRTGGSEKLFF.

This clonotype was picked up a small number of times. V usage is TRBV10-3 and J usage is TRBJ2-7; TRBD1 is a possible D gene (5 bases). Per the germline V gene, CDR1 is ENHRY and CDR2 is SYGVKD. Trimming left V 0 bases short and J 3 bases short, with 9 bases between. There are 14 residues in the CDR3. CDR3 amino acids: CAISESLRDYEQYF. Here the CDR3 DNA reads TGTGCCATCAGTGAGTCGCTCAGGGACTACGAGCAGTACTTC.

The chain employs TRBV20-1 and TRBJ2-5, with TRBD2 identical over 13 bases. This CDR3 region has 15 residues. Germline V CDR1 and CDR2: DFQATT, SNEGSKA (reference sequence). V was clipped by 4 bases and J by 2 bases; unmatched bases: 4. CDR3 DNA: TGCAGTGCTATTGGGACTAGCGGGAAACAAGAGACCCAGTACTTC. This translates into CSAIGTSGKQETQYF.

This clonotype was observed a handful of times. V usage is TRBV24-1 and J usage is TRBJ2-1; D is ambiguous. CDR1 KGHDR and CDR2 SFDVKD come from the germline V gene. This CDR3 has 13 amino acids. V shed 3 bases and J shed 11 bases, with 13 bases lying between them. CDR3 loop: CATSDNLVVQQFF. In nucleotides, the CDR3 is TGTGCCACCAGTGATAACTTGGTGGTGCAGCAGTTCTTC.

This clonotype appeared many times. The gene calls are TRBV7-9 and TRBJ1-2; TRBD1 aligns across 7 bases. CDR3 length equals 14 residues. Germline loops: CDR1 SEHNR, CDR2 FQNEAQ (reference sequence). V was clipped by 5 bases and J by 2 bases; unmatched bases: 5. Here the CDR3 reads CASSARDRNYGYTF. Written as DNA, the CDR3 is TGTGCCAGCAGCGCCCGGGACAGAAACTATGGCTACACCTTC.

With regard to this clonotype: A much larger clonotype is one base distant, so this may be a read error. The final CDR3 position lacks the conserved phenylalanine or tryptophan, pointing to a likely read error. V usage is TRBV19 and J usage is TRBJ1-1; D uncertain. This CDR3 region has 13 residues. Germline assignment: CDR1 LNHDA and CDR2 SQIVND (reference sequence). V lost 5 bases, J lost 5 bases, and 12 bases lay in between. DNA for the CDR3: TGTGCCAGTAGTTTAACTATCTGGACTGAAGCTTTCCTT. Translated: CASSLTIWTEAFL.